The 7 T cell receptor beta chains below were found in one sample sequenced in a study of CD8+ T cells in alopecia areata. Reverse transcription of extracted RNA yielded cDNA, which provided the sequencing template. Assay used: immunoSEQ multiplex PCR; TCRdb lists only in-frame clones, some missing. The top ten hold over 4% of the sample, which has 150,000 or so clones, 50% to 60% seen once. Sequences were obtained from CD4+ T cells sorted from blood. The origin of the receptors is a human donor in good health.

This clone was counted between two and nine times. The genes are TRBV29-1 and TRBJ2-5, with 8 bases lining up with TRBD2. With V trimmed by 4 bases and J by 5 bases, 3 bases remained unmatched. The CDR3 extends over 12 amino acids. Germline V gene sequence: CDR1 SQVTM, CDR2 ANQGSEA. Here the CDR3 DNA reads TGCAGCGTTGGTCCTAGCGGGGAGACCCAGTACTTC. It is translated as CSVGPSGETQYF.

This clone has a single count. The chain carries TRBV4-1 and TRBJ1-4; 7 bases line up with TRBD1. CDR1 is MGHRA, CDR2 YSYEKL, per germline. Trimming at V came to 0 bases and at J to 14 bases, leaving 9 bases not matched to a gene. The CDR3 is made up of 14 amino acids. CDR3 sequence reads: CASSQDERGRRLFF. The CDR3 DNA reads as TGCGCCAGCAGCCAAGACGAAAGGGGGCGACGGCTGTTTTTT.

This clone was seen a few times. CDR3 bases: TGCAGCGTTGTGGAGGGAGCGGGAGATACGCAGTATTTT. This encodes CSVVEGAGDTQYF. The genes are TRBV29-1 and TRBJ2-3, with D possibly being TRBD2 (6 bases). In germline, CDR1 is SQVTM, CDR2 ANQGSEA. The V and J ends lost 4 bases and 5 bases respectively, with 13 bases between them. The CDR3 has 13 residues.

The chain couples TRBV6-5 to TRBJ1-1; the D gene is possibly TRBD1 (6 bases). CDR3 size: 14 residues. Trimming took off 6 bases at V and 3 bases at J, with 14 bases between the two ends. Germline loops: CDR1 MNHEY, CDR2 SVGAGI. CDR3 protein: CASRIQGYYTEAFF. The CDR3 region has the DNA TGTGCCAGCAGAATACAGGGATACTACACTGAAGCTTTCTTT.

The chain carries TRBV29-1 and TRBJ2-5, with a tentative D call TRBD2 (6 bases). CDR1 is SQVTM, CDR2 ANQGSEA, per germline. The CDR3 spans 12 residues. V lost 7 bases and J lost 3, with 12 bases in between. The CDR3 spells CSALTREETQYF. CDR3 DNA sequence: TGCAGCGCCTTGACTAGGGAAGAGACCCAGTACTTC.

This chain joins TRBV2 and TRBJ2-7; TRBD1 might be the D (5 bases). The CDR3 totals 16 residues. The germline gives CDR1 SNHLY, CDR2 FYNNEI. V was pared by 5 bases and J by 1 base, with 18 bases between. CDR3: CASSHNPPDTSYEQYF. The CDR3 bases are TGTGCCAGCAGTCATAACCCGCCGGACACATCCTACGAGCAGTACTTC.

V usage is TRBV6-5 and J usage is TRBJ1-4; 8 bases are a match to TRBD1. V shed 6 bases, J shed 12 bases, and the junction held 12 bases outside the gene matches. Germline assignment: CDR1 MNHEY and CDR2 SVGAGI. The CDR3 runs to 14 residues. The CDR3 DNA sequence: TGTGCCAGCAGACAGGGGGGAAGAAGTCTAGAACTGTTTTTT. This sequence encodes CASRQGGRSLELFF.